This T cell receptor (beta chain) appears in the sequencing data of a study of identical twins. There were only healthy Caucasians among the donors. Via MiXCR, TCRdb re-called the 5' RACE reads, giving one row per CDR3 protein. Found here are a few hundred thousand distinct CDR3 sequences, roughly 15% of them singletons; the top ten hold roughly 0.46%. This clonotype was counted between two and nine times. No antigen is known for it. V lost 3 bases, J lost 3 bases, and 6 bases stayed unmatched. This CDR3 comprises 16 residues. The germline gives CDR1 KGHDR, CDR2 SFDVKD. Overall study results and limits: Cord blood's abundant beta clonotypes had fewer insertions, unlike memory repertoires.

The sample also formed part of further work on yellow fever vaccine responses in identical twins.

The TCR sequence derives from a young woman in good health. The sequenced sample was CD4+ T cells sorted from blood. The chain links TRBV24-1 to TRBJ2-3; the match to TRBD2 covers 9 bases. CDR3 amino acids: CATSDPRLAGTDTQYF. In DNA, the CDR3 is TGTGCCACCAGTGATCCTCGGCTAGCGGGAACAGATACGCAGTATTTT.